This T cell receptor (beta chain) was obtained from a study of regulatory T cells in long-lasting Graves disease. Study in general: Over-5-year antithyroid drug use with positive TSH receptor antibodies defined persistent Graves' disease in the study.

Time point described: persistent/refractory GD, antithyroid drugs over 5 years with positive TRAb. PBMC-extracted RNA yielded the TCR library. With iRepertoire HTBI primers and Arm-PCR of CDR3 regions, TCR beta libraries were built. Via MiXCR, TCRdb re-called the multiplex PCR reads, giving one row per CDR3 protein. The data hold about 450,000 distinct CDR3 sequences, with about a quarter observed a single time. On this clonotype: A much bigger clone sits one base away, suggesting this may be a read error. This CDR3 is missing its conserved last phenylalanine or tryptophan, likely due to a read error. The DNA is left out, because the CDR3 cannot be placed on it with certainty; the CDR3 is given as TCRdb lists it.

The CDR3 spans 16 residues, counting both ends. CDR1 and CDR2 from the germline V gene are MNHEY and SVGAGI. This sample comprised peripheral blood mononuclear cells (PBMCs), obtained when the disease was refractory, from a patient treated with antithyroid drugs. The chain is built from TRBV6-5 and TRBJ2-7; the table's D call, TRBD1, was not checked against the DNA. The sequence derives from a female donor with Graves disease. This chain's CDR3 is CASSLQGGGANYDIYL.